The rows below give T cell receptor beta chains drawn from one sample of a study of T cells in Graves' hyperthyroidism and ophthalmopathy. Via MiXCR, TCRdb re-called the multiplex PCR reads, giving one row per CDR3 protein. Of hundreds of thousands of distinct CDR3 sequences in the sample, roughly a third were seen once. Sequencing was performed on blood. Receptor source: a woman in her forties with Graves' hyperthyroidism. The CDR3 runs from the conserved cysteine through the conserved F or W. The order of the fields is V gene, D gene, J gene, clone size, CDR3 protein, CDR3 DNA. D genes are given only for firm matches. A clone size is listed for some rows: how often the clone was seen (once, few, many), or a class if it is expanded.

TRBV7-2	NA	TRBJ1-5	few	CASSSLLGNQPQHF	TGTGCCAGCAGCTCCCTCCTGGGCAATCAGCCCCAGCATTTT
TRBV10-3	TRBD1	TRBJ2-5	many	CAISVRDREKTQYF	TGTGCCATCAGTGTCCGGGACAGGGAGAAGACCCAGTACTTC
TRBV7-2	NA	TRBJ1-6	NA	CASSQESIGGAQYLPLHF	TGTGCCAGCAGCCAAGAATCGATCGGAGGGGCCCAATATCTCCCCCTCCACTTT
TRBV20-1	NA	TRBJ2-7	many	CSARVGGSPYEQYF	TGCAGTGCTAGAGTAGGAGGGAGTCCCTACGAGCAGTACTTC
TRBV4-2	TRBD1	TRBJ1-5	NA	CASSQPGQGGQPQHF	TGTGCCAGCAGCCAACCAGGACAGGGAGGTCAGCCCCAGCATTTT
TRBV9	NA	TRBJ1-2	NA	CASSVGVGQSYGYTF	TGTGCCAGCAGCGTAGGGGTCGGGCAGAGCTATGGCTACACCTTC
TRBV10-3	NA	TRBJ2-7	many	CAISDFSQGRSYEQYF	TGTGCCATCAGTGATTTTTCCCAGGGACGGTCCTACGAGCAGTACTTC
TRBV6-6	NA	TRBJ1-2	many	CASNLDTVGYTF	TGTGCCAGCAACTTGGACACCGTGGGCTACACCTTC
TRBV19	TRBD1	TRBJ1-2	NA	CAWNHGTEYGYTF	TGTGCCTGGAACCACGGGACAGAGTATGGCTACACCTTC
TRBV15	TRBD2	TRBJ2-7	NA	CATRPSTSGVAYEQYF	TGTGCCACCAGACCATCGACTAGCGGGGTCGCCTACGAGCAGTACTTC
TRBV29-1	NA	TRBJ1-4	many	CSVTRGGGLFF	TGCAGCGTTACGAGGGGCGGGGGACTGTTTTTT
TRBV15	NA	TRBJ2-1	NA	CATSRDLGREQFF	TGTGCCACCAGCAGAGATTTGGGCAGGGAGCAGTTCTTC
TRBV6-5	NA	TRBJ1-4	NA	CASSYARESEKLFF	TGTGCCAGCAGTTACGCCCGGGAATCTGAAAAACTGTTTTTT
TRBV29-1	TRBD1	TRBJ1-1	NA	CSVETRTGAAFF	TGCAGCGTTGAAACCCGGACAGGGGCAGCTTTCTTT
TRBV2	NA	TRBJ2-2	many	CASSYPAGGTGELFF	TGTGCCAGCAGCTATCCGGCAGGGGGGACCGGGGAGCTGTTTTTT
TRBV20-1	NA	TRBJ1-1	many	CSANGDSNTEAFF	TGCAGTGCTAACGGCGATTCGAACACTGAAGCTTTCTTT
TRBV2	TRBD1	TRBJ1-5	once	CAGTGEGETQHF	TGTGCCGGGACAGGGGAGGGAGAGACCCAGCATTTT
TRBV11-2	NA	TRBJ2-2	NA	CASSRTGLLNTGELFF	TGTGCCAGCAGCCGCACGGGACTGCTTAACACCGGGGAGCTGTTTTTT
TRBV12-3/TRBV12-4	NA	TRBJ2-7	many	CASSHGTSEQYF	TGTGCCAGCAGTCACGGGACCAGTGAGCAGTACTTC
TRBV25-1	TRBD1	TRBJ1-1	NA	CASSGIRGAEAFF	TGTGCCAGCAGTGGGATCAGGGGGGCTGAAGCTTTCTTT
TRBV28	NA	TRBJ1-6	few	CASSLVGYSPLHF	TGTGCCAGCAGTTTAGTAGGGTATTCACCCCTCCACTTT
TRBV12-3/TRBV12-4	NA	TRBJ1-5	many	CASTREGDGQPQHF	TGTGCCAGCACTAGGGAGGGGGATGGTCAGCCCCAGCATTTT
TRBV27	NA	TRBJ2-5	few	CASSWAAHGETQYF	TGTGCCAGCAGTTGGGCGGCTCATGGGGAGACCCAGTACTTC
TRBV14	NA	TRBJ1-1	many	CASSQMRTEAFF	TGTGCCAGCAGCCAAATGAGGACTGAAGCTTTCTTT